This T cell receptor (beta chain) stems from a study of graft-versus-host responses after intestinal transplantation. For the study at large: Multivisceral, liver-intestinal, or isolated intestinal grafts went to recipients. All of the recipients had induction that used anti-thymocyte globulin, then tacrolimus and steroids for about 3 years.

Method: immunoSEQ multiplex PCR; TCRdb's copy keeps in-frame clones and lacks some. Of roughly 69,000 clones listed, roughly 90% are singletons. This clone occurred once. Its specificity is unknown. V gave up 3 bases and J gave up 2 bases, with 14 bases separating them. The CDR3 runs 14 residues. In germline, CDR1 is SQVTM, CDR2 ANQGSEA. Study-level points and caveats: Graft-donor T cell macrochimerism coincided with high graft-versus-host to host-versus-graft clonal ratios in allografts.

The starting material was unstimulated CD8+ T cells sorted from spleen or lymph node cells, obtained before transplant. This chain connects TRBV29-1 to TRBJ2-7; D possibly corresponds to TRBD1 (6 bases). This receptor was taken from a human donor who was the organ donor for an intestinal transplant. This chain's CDR3 is CSVEALQGPYEQYF. CDR3 coding DNA: TGCAGCGTTGAGGCCCTACAGGGACCCTACGAGCAGTACTTC.